These 29 T cell receptor beta chains came from one sample sequenced in a study of cytomegalovirus exposure and HLA in healthy donors. This PCR relied on a set of 60 Vbeta primers and 13 Jbeta primers. Produced via immunoSEQ multiplex PCR; TCRdb's table is partial and in-frame only. This listing includes about 130,000 clones. Sequences were obtained from PBMCs. The receptor set was obtained from a man younger than 35 in good health and CMV-seronegative.

The chain couples TRBV5-1 to TRBJ2-3; D may be TRBD2 (5 bases). CDR1 is SGHRS and CDR2 is YFSETQ in the germline V gene. Trimming shortened V by 0 bases and J by 3 bases, and 11 bases separated the two germline ends. This CDR3 region has 15 residues. DNA for the CDR3: TGCGCCAGCAGCTTGGCTCTTAGCGAGACAGATACGCAGTATTTT. It yields the protein CASSLALSETDTQYF.

The chain links TRBV29-1 to TRBJ1-1, with 8 nucleotides matching TRBD1. There are 13 residues in the CDR3. The ends lost 4 bases at V and 4 bases at J; junction bases unmatched: 5. The V gene's germline CDR1 is SQVTM and CDR2 ANQGSEA. Written as DNA, the CDR3 is TGCAGCGTTGGGGCAGGGGGCGGCACTGAAGCTTTCTTT. This codes for CSVGAGGGTEAFF.

V is TRBV11-3 and J is TRBJ1-1, with TRBD1 identical over 7 bases. Losses at the gene ends were 1 base for V and 6 bases for J; bases not matched to a gene: 8. The CDR3 is 15 amino acids. CDR1 is SGHNT, CDR2 YENEEA, per germline. CDR3 sequence (DNA): TGTGCCAGCAGCTTAGGCACAGGGGAGCGGTCTGAAGCTTTCTTT. Its protein is CASSLGTGERSEAFF. Full variable domain (outside the CDR3, taken from reference TRBV11-3 and TRBJ1-1): EAGVVQSPRYKIIEKKQPVAFWCNPISGHNTLYWYLQNLGQGPELLIRYENEEAVDDSQLPKDRFSAERLKGVDSTLKIQPAELGDSAVYLCASSLGTGERSEAFFGQGTRLTVV.

The genes are TRBV5-6 and TRBJ2-5; 9 bases align to TRBD1. The better agreement between TRBJ2-7 and the DNA end casts doubt on the J call. Per germline, CDR1 SGHDT and CDR2 YYEEEE. This CDR3 contains 15 residues. The CDR3 DNA sequence: TGTGCCAGCAATGCTCCGGGACAGGGCGCAGGCGAGCAGTACTTC. Translation gives CASNAPGQGAGEQYF.

The chain links TRBV5-6 to TRBJ1-6, with 8 bases matching TRBD1. The J segment lost 7 bases and the V segment lost 4 bases, leaving 7 bases of the junction unmatched. In germline, CDR1 is SGHDT, CDR2 YYEEEE. The CDR3 runs 15 residues. The CDR3, as DNA: TGTGCCAGCAGCCAAGGACAGGGACTCAATTCACCCCTCCACTTT. Translating gives CASSQGQGLNSPLHF.

The chain joins TRBV6-5 to TRBJ2-3; D is possibly TRBD1 (5 bases). The CDR3 sequence is 13 residues long. Germline values: CDR1 MNHEY, CDR2 SVGAGI. Deletions cut 6 bases from V and 4 bases from J, with 11 bases between. CDR3 DNA: TGTGCCAGCAGACCTCTACAGGCAGATACGCAGTATTTT. Amino acid sequence: CASRPLQADTQYF.

The chain is built from TRBV27 and TRBJ1-1, with 8 bases identical to TRBD1. The germline CDR1 and CDR2 sequences are MNHEY and SMNVEV (reference sequence). The CDR3 consists of 15 residues. V trimming: 5 bases; J trimming: 6 bases; junction bases outside the gene matches: 11. The CDR3 coding sequence is TGTGCCAGCAGTGGACGGACAGGGTTAGGATCTGAAGCTTTCTTT. This gives the protein CASSGRTGLGSEAFF.

This chain links TRBV4-3 with TRBJ2-5; perhaps TRBD2 as D (6 bases). Germline V CDR1 and CDR2: LGHNA, YSLEER. Trimming removed 0 bases from V and 5 bases from J, with 16 bases in between. The CDR3 consists of 16 residues. Here the CDR3 DNA reads TGCGCCAGCAGCCAAGATCACGCGGGACCCACGGAGACCCAGTACTTC. Translated, it gives CASSQDHAGPTETQYF.

The chain joins TRBV9 to TRBJ2-7; TRBD1 is a possible D gene (6 bases). CDR1 and CDR2 from the germline V gene are SGDLS and YYNGEE. Trimming removed 0 bases from V and 5 bases from J, with 12 bases in between. CDR3 length: 14 amino acids. CDR3 bases: TGTGCCAGCAGCGTAGAGGGCAGGGGCCACGAGCAGTACTTC. Encoded protein: CASSVEGRGHEQYF.

This chain links TRBV11-1 with TRBJ1-1, with D possibly being TRBD1 (5 bases). The CDR3 contains 15 residues. V was cut by 1 base and J by 5 bases, with 14 bases left in between. CDR1 and CDR2 (germline): SGHAT, FQDESV (reference sequence). CDR3 in DNA: TGTGCCAGCAGCTTAGTTGGGGCAAAGGGGACTGAAGCTTTCTTT. Protein: CASSLVGAKGTEAFF.

The CDR3 is CASSSGLAGPNNEQFF. The CDR3 DNA reads as TGCGCCAGCAGCTCCGGACTAGCGGGACCCAACAATGAGCAGTTCTTC. J is TRBJ2-1 and V is TRBV5-1; TRBD2 matches 12 bases. The V gene end was trimmed by 3 bases and the J gene end by 5 bases; junction bases not matched to a gene: 6. The CDR3 covers 16 residues. Germline CDR1 reads SGHRS; CDR2 reads YFSETQ.

V gene TRBV27 combines with J gene TRBJ1-5; 7 bases fit TRBD1. The germline CDR1 and CDR2 sequences are MNHEY and SMNVEV (reference sequence). Trimming at V came to 5 bases and at J to 0 bases, leaving 7 bases not matched to a gene. This CDR3 spans 16 amino acids. The CDR3 is CASSPSEGASNQPQHF. The CDR3 DNA reads TGTGCCAGCAGTCCCTCTGAGGGGGCTAGCAATCAGCCCCAGCATTTT.

The rearrangement joins TRBV28 to TRBJ1-1; D gene uncertain. Trimming left V 3 bases short and J 4 bases short, with 12 bases between. This CDR3 is 14 amino acids long. The V gene's germline CDR1 is MDHEN and CDR2 SYDVKM. CDR3 nucleotides: TGTGCCAGCAGTTTCACCGGGGTCGGCACTGAAGCTTTCTTT. Translated: CASSFTGVGTEAFF. The full variable domain, rest sourced from reference TRBV28 and TRBJ1-1, is DVKVTQSSRYLVKRTGEKVFLECVQDMDHENMFWYRQDPGLGLRLIYFSYDVKMKEKGDIPEGYSVSREKKERFSLILESASTNQTSMYLCASSFTGVGTEAFFGQGTRLTVV.

This chain links TRBV2 with TRBJ2-2; 8 nucleotides line up with TRBD2. Germline V CDR1 and CDR2: SNHLY, FYNNEI. The CDR3 sequence is 15 residues long. After removal of 3 bases from V and 5 bases from J, the junction contained 5 bases not matched to a gene. The CDR3 spells CASSELSGRTGELFF. Written as DNA, the CDR3 is TGTGCCAGCAGTGAGTTGAGCGGGAGAACCGGGGAGCTGTTTTTT.

The CDR3 protein is CASSSHPSSGELFF. CDR3 nucleotide sequence: TGTGCCAGCAGCTCGCACCCTTCCAGTGGGGAGCTGTTTTTT. V usage is TRBV11-3 and J usage is TRBJ2-2; D unclear. The V gene lost 4 bases and the J gene lost 8 bases, with 14 bases spanning the gap. The germline V gene encodes CDR1 SGHNT and CDR2 YENEEA. The CDR3 has 14 amino acids.

The chain couples TRBV7-9 to TRBJ1-2, with a tentative D call TRBD1 (5 bases). V was cut by 5 bases and J by 5 bases, with 18 bases left in between. The CDR3 has 15 amino acids. Germline CDR1 reads SEHNR; CDR2 reads FQNEAQ (reference sequence). CDR3: CASSGSTEIGYGYTF. CDR3 DNA: TGTGCCAGCAGCGGTTCGACAGAAATCGGATATGGCTACACCTTC.

The chain has TRBV12-5 and TRBJ2-1; 12 nucleotides line up with TRBD2. The CDR3 sequence is 16 residues long. Germline V lookup: CDR1 LGHNT, CDR2 FRNRAP. V trimming: 4 bases; J trimming: 4 bases; junction bases outside the gene matches: 5. CDR3 sequence: CASGSGTSGRYNEQFF. The CDR3 nucleotides are TGTGCTAGTGGTTCCGGGACTAGCGGGCGTTACAATGAGCAGTTCTTC.

V and J are TRBV7-3 and TRBJ2-7; no clear D gene. CDR1 is SGHTA, CDR2 FQGTGA, per germline. The CDR3 extends over 14 amino acids. V lost 1 base to trimming and J lost 2 bases, with 9 bases between them. The CDR3 nucleotides are TGTGCCAGCAGCTTAAACAACAATGCCTACGAGCAGTACTTC. Translation gives CASSLNNNAYEQYF. The full variable domain, rest sourced from reference TRBV7-3 and TRBJ2-7, is GAGVSQTPSNKVTEKGKYVELRCDPISGHTALYWYRQSLGQGPEFLIYFQGTGAADDSGLPNDRFFAVRPEGSVSTLKIQRTERGDSAVYLCASSLNNNAYEQYFGPGTRLTVT.

This chain connects TRBV25-1 to TRBJ2-2; TRBD2 agrees at 7 bases. Germline V lookup: CDR1 MGHDK, CDR2 SYGVNS. CDR3 size: 15 residues. Losses at the gene ends were 4 bases for V and 5 bases for J; bases not matched to a gene: 7. The CDR3 is CASSGRGAGTGELFF. The CDR3 DNA reads TGTGCCAGCAGTGGTAGGGGAGCGGGGACCGGGGAGCTGTTTTTT.

DNA for the CDR3: TGCGCCAGCAGCCAAGTTTCAGGACAAAACAATCAGCCCCAGCATTTT. The encoded protein is CASSQVSGQNNQPQHF. The gene calls are TRBV4-3 and TRBJ1-5, with D possibly being TRBD1 (5 bases). Trimming removed 1 base at V and 3 bases at J, with 13 bases between. The length of the CDR3 is 16 residues. CDR1 and CDR2 (germline): LGHNA, YSLEER.

The chain links TRBV18 to TRBJ1-3; a weak D match, TRBD1 (6 bases). Trimming removed 0 bases at V and 11 bases at J, with 11 bases between. Germline V gene data show CDR1 as KGHSH and CDR2 as LQKENI. The CDR3 is 13 residues long. The CDR3 nucleotides read TGTGCCAGCTCACCACCTTCACAGGGCGCCATATATTTT. Translating it yields CASSPPSQGAIYF.

The chain couples TRBV19 to TRBJ2-7; possibly TRBD2 for D (6 bases). CDR3 length equals 15 residues. Germline CDR1 is LNHDA and CDR2 is SQIVND (reference sequence). Trimming shortened V by 2 bases and J by 2 bases, and 13 bases separated the two germline ends. CDR3 DNA: TGTGCCAGTAGTATAACACCCGGGAGCACCTACGAGCAGTACTTC. It is translated as CASSITPGSTYEQYF.

CDR3 DNA sequence: TGTGCCAGCAGCCCGACTAGCGGGAGGGGCGAGCAGTACTTC. Amino acids: CASSPTSGRGEQYF. The chain uses TRBV5-4 and TRBJ2-7, with 14 bases fitting TRBD2. V lost 4 bases, J lost 6 bases, and 3 bases stayed unmatched. Looked up from germline, CDR1 is SGHNT and CDR2 is YYREEE (reference sequence). The length of the CDR3 is 14 residues. Filled out from reference TRBV5-4 and TRBJ2-7, the complete variable domain reads ETGVTQSPTHLIKTRGQQVTLRCSSQSGHNTVSWYQQALGQGPQFIFQYYREEENGRGNFPPRFSGLQFPNYSSELNVNALELDDSALYLCASSPTSGRGEQYFGPGTRLTVT.

V usage is TRBV7-2 and J usage is TRBJ1-5, with TRBD1 as a possible D gene (6 bases). Deletions cut 1 base from V and 11 bases from J, with 12 bases between. The CDR3 sequence is 13 residues long. Germline-derived CDR1 and CDR2 are SGHTA and FQGNSA. The CDR3 DNA sequence: TGTGCCAGCAGCTTAGGGGGTGCAGGGGCCCAGCATTTT. It codes for CASSLGGAGAQHF.

This chain's CDR3 is CASSNQGAANEKLFF. CDR3 bases: TGTGCCAGCAGCAATCAGGGGGCCGCTAATGAAAAACTGTTTTTT. This chain uses TRBV7-2 with TRBJ1-4, with 8 bases aligning to TRBD1. Germline assignment: CDR1 SGHTA and CDR2 FQGNSA. The J segment lost 3 bases and the V segment lost 5 bases, leaving 5 bases of the junction unmatched. The CDR3 loop spans 15 amino acids.

V usage is TRBV9 and J usage is TRBJ2-5, with D possibly being TRBD2 (5 bases). V was pared by 3 bases and J by 2 bases, with 11 bases between. CDR3 length: 14 residues. Per germline, CDR1 SGDLS and CDR2 YYNGEE. CDR3 sequence (DNA): TGTGCCAGCAGCGCCGGACTCTTACAAGAGACCCAGTACTTC. As protein: CASSAGLLQETQYF.

The rearrangement joins TRBV7-8 to TRBJ2-7; 15 bases agree with TRBD2. Germline CDR1 reads SGHVS; CDR2 reads FQNEAQ. Trimming cost V 7 bases and J 6 bases; bases outside gene matches: 7. The CDR3 is 15 amino acids. CDR3 DNA: TGTGCCAGCACCTCTCCGGGACTAGCGGGGGGCGAGCAGTACTTC. Its protein is CASTSPGLAGGEQYF.

This sequence joins TRBV6-6 and TRBJ2-5, with TRBD2 as a possible D gene (6 bases). There are 14 residues in the CDR3. In germline, CDR1 is MNHNY, CDR2 SVGAGI (reference sequence). V lost 6 bases and J lost 4, with 15 bases in between. Here the CDR3 reads CASSRTGGVETQYF. The CDR3, as DNA: TGTGCCAGCAGCAGAACCGGCGGGGTAGAGACCCAGTACTTC.

The chain has TRBV27 and TRBJ2-1, with 7 bases identical to TRBD2. The CDR3 totals 13 residues. CDR1 is MNHEY and CDR2 is SMNVEV in the germline V gene (reference sequence). Germline trimming cut 6 bases from V and 14 bases from J; bases unmatched to any gene: 13. CDR3 sequence reads: CASRPDTSVREFF. In DNA form, the CDR3 reads TGTGCCAGCAGGCCCGACACTAGCGTAAGAGAGTTCTTC.